This T cell receptor beta chain was profiled in a study of post-analysis software for immune sequencing data. The study, taken as a whole, reports: Elevated frequency relative to controls characterized roughly five TRBV segments in patients, TRBV5-6, TRBV5-1 and TRBV20-1 among them. By F measure, strong co-clustering occurred among samples prepared in the same batch. People with multiple sclerosis had a significantly lower normalized Chao1 diversity than controls did.

Unique molecular identifiers were built into the TCR beta cDNA libraries. Starting from about 0.98 to 11 million T cells, the study yielded about 490,000 cDNA molecules. TCRdb re-called the PCR reads with MiXCR, one entry per CDR3 protein. The sample yields some 690,000 distinct CDR3 sequences, 25% to 30% seen once. Of note for this clonotype: Its antigen remains unknown. A much larger clone differs by one base, so this may be a read error.

With 4 bases removed from V and 10 bases from J, the gap between germline ends came to 7 bases. The V gene's germline CDR1 is MGHDK and CDR2 SYGVNS. This CDR3 has 10 residues. The sample taken for sequencing was blood. The TCR originated in a girl between 10 and 17 years old with multiple sclerosis. This sequence joins TRBV25-1 and TRBJ1-2; unclear D gene. CDR3 in DNA: TGTGCCAGCAGTGGGGGTGACTACACCTTC. Translating it yields CASSGGDYTF.